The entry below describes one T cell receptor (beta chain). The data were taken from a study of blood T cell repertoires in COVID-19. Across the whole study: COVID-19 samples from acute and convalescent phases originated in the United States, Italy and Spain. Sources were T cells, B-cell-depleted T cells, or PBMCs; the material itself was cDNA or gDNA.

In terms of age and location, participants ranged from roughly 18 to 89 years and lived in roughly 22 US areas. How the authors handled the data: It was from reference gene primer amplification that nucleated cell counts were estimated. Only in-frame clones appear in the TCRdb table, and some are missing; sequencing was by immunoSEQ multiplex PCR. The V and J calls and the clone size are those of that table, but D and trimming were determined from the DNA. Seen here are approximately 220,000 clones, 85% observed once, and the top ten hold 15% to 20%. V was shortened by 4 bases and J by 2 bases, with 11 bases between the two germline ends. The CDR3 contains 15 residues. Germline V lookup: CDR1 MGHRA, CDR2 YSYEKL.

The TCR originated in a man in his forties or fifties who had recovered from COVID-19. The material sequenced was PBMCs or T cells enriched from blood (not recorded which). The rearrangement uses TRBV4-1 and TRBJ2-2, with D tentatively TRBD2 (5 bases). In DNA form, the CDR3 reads TGCGCCAGCAGCCCGACTACGTACAACACCGGGGAGCTGTTTTTT. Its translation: CASSPTTYNTGELFF.